The 29 T cell receptor beta chains given below trace back to one sample, sequenced in a study of cytomegalovirus exposure and HLA in healthy donors. The PCR contained 60 Vbeta and 13 Jbeta primers. Sequencing was performed with immunoSEQ multiplex PCR; in TCRdb, only in-frame clones are kept and a portion is missing. This repertoire includes 200,000 to 250,000 clones. The sample comprised PBMCs. These receptors all come from a girl aged 2-15 years in good health and CMV-seropositive.

The chain recombines TRBV29-1 with TRBJ1-5; D uncertain. Germline V gives CDR1 SQVTM, CDR2 ANQGSEA. Trimming cost V 6 bases and J 1 base, with 16 bases left between them. This CDR3 is built from 15 residues. This CDR3 reads CSVIINRESNQPQHF. The CDR3, as DNA: TGCAGCGTCATCATCAACCGGGAAAGCAATCAGCCCCAGCATTTT.

This chain links TRBV30 with TRBJ1-4, with 10 bases matching TRBD1. CDR1 and CDR2 from the germline V gene are GTSNPN and SVGIG (reference sequence). The CDR3 sequence is 15 residues long. V gave up 0 bases and J gave up 10 bases; unmatched junction bases: 8. CDR3 nucleotides: TGTGCCTGGAGTGTGACAGGGGGCTTCGGTGGAAAACTGTTTTTT. Translating gives CAWSVTGGFGGKLFF.

The chain links TRBV6-1 to TRBJ2-2; weak D call: TRBD1 (5 bases). The CDR3 length is 14 residues. CDR1 MNHNS and CDR2 SASEGT come from the germline V gene. V lost 7 bases, J lost 0 bases, and 9 bases lay in between. The CDR3 here is CASIRQPNTGELFF. Written as DNA, the CDR3 is TGTGCCAGCATTCGACAGCCGAACACCGGGGAGCTGTTTTTT.

This chain links TRBV7-9 with TRBJ1-1; D perhaps matches TRBD1 (6 bases). Germline V gene lookup returns CDR1 SEHNR and CDR2 FQNEAQ (reference sequence). With 2 bases removed from V and 6 bases from J, the gap between germline ends came to 10 bases. The CDR3 is 13 amino acids. The CDR3 is CASSLSGAAEAFF. CDR3 DNA sequence: TGTGCCAGCAGCTTATCAGGGGCCGCTGAAGCTTTCTTT.

The V gene is TRBV5-1, the J gene TRBJ1-2; maybe TRBD1 (6 bases). Trimming shortened V by 0 bases and J by 4 bases, and 13 bases separated the two germline ends. CDR1 SGHRS and CDR2 YFSETQ come from the germline V gene. The CDR3 totals 15 residues. The CDR3 nucleotides are TGCGCCAGCAGCTTGGGTTCAGGGGCTGGCTATGGCTACACCTTC. Amino acids: CASSLGSGAGYGYTF.

V gene TRBV27 combines with J gene TRBJ1-1; unclear D gene. This CDR3 region has 15 residues. Germline V gene data show CDR1 as MNHEY and CDR2 as SMNVEV (reference sequence). Trimming pared 2 bases from V and 0 bases from J, leaving 10 bases between. CDR3 DNA sequence: TGTGCCAGCAGTTTACAGGCCCGTATGAACACTGAAGCTTTCTTT. Amino acid sequence: CASSLQARMNTEAFF.

The rearrangement uses TRBV7-8 and TRBJ2-2; tentative D call: TRBD2 (7 bases). V dropped 0 bases and J dropped 0 bases, with 14 bases sitting between them. CDR1 and CDR2 (germline): SGHVS, FQNEAQ. CDR3 length: 18 residues. As DNA, the CDR3 is TGTGCCAGCAGCTTAGCCGTGACGGGGGGCGCGAACACCGGGGAGCTGTTTTTT. Translated: CASSLAVTGGANTGELFF.

The V and J genes are TRBV11-2 and TRBJ1-1, with D possibly matching TRBD1 (5 bases). Germline-derived CDR1 and CDR2 are SGHAT and FQNNGV. Trimming took off 9 bases at V and 1 base at J, with 15 bases between the two ends. This CDR3 has 14 amino acids. The CDR3 loop reads CASSLRQGNTEAFF. DNA for the CDR3: TGTGCCAGTTCCCTCCGGCAGGGGAACACTGAAGCTTTCTTT.

The rearrangement uses TRBV4-2 and TRBJ1-2, with a weak D call TRBD1 (5 bases). Per germline, CDR1 LGHNA and CDR2 YNFKEQ. Trimming removed 0 bases from V and 4 bases from J, with 9 bases in between. The CDR3 sequence is 14 residues long. The CDR3 region has the DNA TGTGCCAGCAGCCAAGAGCAGGGAAGCTATGGCTACACCTTC. Its protein is CASSQEQGSYGYTF.

The V call is TRBV28, the J call TRBJ2-7; 10 positions match TRBD2. V was pared by 10 bases and J by 7 bases, with 4 bases of the junction left unmatched. From germline, CDR1 is MDHEN and CDR2 SYDVKM. CDR3 length: 11 residues. The CDR3 DNA sequence: TGTGCCACCCAGGGACTAGCGGAGCAGTACTTC. Protein sequence: CATQGLAEQYF.

The V gene is TRBV7-3, the J gene TRBJ2-3; no definite D call. This CDR3 has 14 residues. CDR1 is SGHTA, CDR2 FQGTGA, per germline. Trimming shortened V by 2 bases and J by 4 bases, and 10 bases separated the two germline ends. For the CDR3, the DNA is TGTGCCAGCAGCTTATTGACTGGCTCAGATACGCAGTATTTT. It translates to CASSLLTGSDTQYF. Based on the CDR3 plus reference TRBV7-3 and TRBJ2-3, the full variable domain is GAGVSQTPSNKVTEKGKYVELRCDPISGHTALYWYRQSLGQGPEFLIYFQGTGAADDSGLPNDRFFAVRPEGSVSTLKIQRTERGDSAVYLCASSLLTGSDTQYFGPGTRLTVL.

This CDR3 is CASSSLRLQETQYF. CDR3 in DNA: TGTGCCAGCAGCTCGCTGCGGCTACAAGAGACCCAGTACTTC. The chain links TRBV11-2 to TRBJ2-5; D gene uncertain. The CDR3 covers 14 residues. Germline assignment: CDR1 SGHAT and CDR2 FQNNGV. Between the trimmed V and J ends, which lost 4 bases and 2 bases, there was a span of 11 bases.

The chain employs TRBV27 and TRBJ2-3; 8 nucleotides match TRBD2. The J segment lost 1 base and the V segment lost 0 bases, leaving 3 bases of the junction unmatched. This CDR3 region has 16 residues. Germline V gene lookup returns CDR1 MNHEY and CDR2 SMNVEV (reference sequence). The CDR3 here is CASSLSTSGRTDTQYF. The CDR3 DNA reads as TGTGCCAGCAGTTTATCTACTAGCGGCCGCACAGATACGCAGTATTTT.

The chain carries TRBV5-4 and TRBJ2-7, with 8 nucleotides matching TRBD2. There are 13 residues in the CDR3. The V gene's germline CDR1 is SGHNT and CDR2 YYREEE (reference sequence). V was clipped by 9 bases and J by 2 bases; unmatched bases: 7. As DNA, the CDR3 is TGTGCCACTACGAGCGGGAGTACCTACGAGCAGTACTTC. This translates into CATTSGSTYEQYF.

The chain recombines TRBV6-6 with TRBJ2-2, with D perhaps matching TRBD1 (5 bases). Trimming pared 7 bases from V and 0 bases from J, leaving 12 bases between. The germline V gene has CDR1 MNHNY and CDR2 SVGAGI (reference sequence). This CDR3 has 15 amino acids. The CDR3 nucleotides are TGTGCCAGCAAACTACAGGCCTCGAACACCGGGGAGCTGTTTTTT. Encoded protein: CASKLQASNTGELFF.

The rearrangement joins TRBV4-2 to TRBJ1-5; D possibly corresponds to TRBD1 (6 bases). From germline, CDR1 is LGHNA and CDR2 YNFKEQ. The CDR3 is 15 residues long. Trimming pared 0 bases from V and 4 bases from J, leaving 10 bases between. CDR3 DNA: TGTGCCAGCAGCCAAGAAACAGGGCAAAATCAGCCCCAGCATTTT. This translates into CASSQETGQNQPQHF.

The chain links TRBV11-2 to TRBJ2-7; 9 nucleotides match TRBD1. The CDR3 sequence is 14 residues long. Trimming removed 7 bases from V and 4 bases from J; junction bases left unmatched: 8. Per germline, CDR1 SGHAT and CDR2 FQNNGV. CDR3 in amino acids: CASTTLGQGYEQYF. CDR3 DNA sequence: TGTGCCAGCACCACTTTGGGACAGGGTTACGAGCAGTACTTC.

This chain connects TRBV29-1 to TRBJ2-1; the match to TRBD2 covers 13 bases. V gave up 8 bases and J gave up 8 bases; unmatched junction bases: 6. CDR3 length: 13 residues. Germline V gene lookup returns CDR1 SQVTM and CDR2 ANQGSEA. CDR3 bases: TGCAGCAACAGACTAGCGGGAGGCGATGAGCAGTTCTTC. Amino acid sequence: CSNRLAGGDEQFF.

The chain links TRBV5-1 to TRBJ2-7; maybe TRBD2 (6 bases). V dropped 4 bases and J dropped 6 bases, with 17 bases sitting between them. CDR1 SGHRS and CDR2 YFSETQ come from the germline V gene. This CDR3 has 14 amino acids. DNA of the CDR3: TGCGCCAGCAGCCTGGGACTTCCTCCGCTCGAGCAGTACTTC. Residues: CASSLGLPPLEQYF.

The genes are TRBV28 and TRBJ1-5, with 10 nucleotides matching TRBD1. The CDR3 length is 14 residues. Trimming cost V 7 bases and J 4 bases; bases outside gene matches: 4. From germline, CDR1 is MDHEN and CDR2 SYDVKM. The CDR3 is CASKGTGVNQPQHF. The DNA for the CDR3 is TGTGCCAGCAAGGGGACAGGGGTAAATCAGCCCCAGCATTTT.

A note on this clone: The identical CDR3 is also encoded by other nucleotide sequences in the sample. The V gene is TRBV29-1, the J gene TRBJ2-7; 7 bases match TRBD1. The length of the CDR3 is 13 residues. CDR1 and CDR2 from the germline V gene are SQVTM and ANQGSEA. With 5 bases clipped from V and 0 bases from J, the junction kept 4 bases outside the gene matches. CDR3 amino acids: CSVLQGNSYEQYF. CDR3 nucleotide sequence: TGCAGCGTTTTACAGGGGAACTCCTACGAGCAGTACTTC.

V and J are TRBV27 and TRBJ1-1; a possible D gene is TRBD1 (6 bases). There are 13 residues in the CDR3. Trimming took 8 bases from V and 5 from J, leaving 15 bases between them. From germline, CDR1 is MNHEY and CDR2 SMNVEV (reference sequence). The CDR3 coding sequence is TGTGCCAGCCGAGGGCACAGGGAAACTGAAGCTTTCTTT. As protein: CASRGHRETEAFF.

This chain links TRBV27 with TRBJ2-7, with D perhaps TRBD1 (6 bases). Per germline, CDR1 MNHEY and CDR2 SMNVEV (reference sequence). The V end was cut by 5 bases, the J end by 4 bases, with 18 bases between. The CDR3 consists of 15 residues. This chain's CDR3 is CASSPRDTREYEQYF. CDR3 DNA: TGTGCCAGCAGTCCCCGGGACACCCGAGAGTACGAGCAGTACTTC.

The chain couples TRBV7-2 to TRBJ2-7; 8 positions agree with TRBD1. The V gene end was trimmed by 3 bases and the J gene end by 1 base; junction bases not matched to a gene: 8. Germline V CDR1 and CDR2: SGHTA, FQGNSA. CDR3 length: 16 amino acids. CDR3 residues: CASSLDLGTGSYEQYF. The CDR3 DNA is TGTGCCAGCAGCTTGGACCTCGGGACAGGATCCTACGAGCAGTACTTC.

This CDR3 reads CASSAWTGQGHQPQHF. The CDR3 bases are TGTGCCAGCTCCGCCTGGACGGGACAGGGCCATCAGCCCCAGCATTTT. The rearrangement uses TRBV5-8 and TRBJ1-5, with 9 bases lining up with TRBD1. Germline V gene data show CDR1 as SGHTS and CDR2 as YDEGEE. Trimming removed 7 bases from V and 5 bases from J; junction bases left unmatched: 13. The CDR3 is 16 residues long.

The gene calls are TRBV18 and TRBJ1-2; 7 positions agree with TRBD1. The CDR3 extends over 13 amino acids. Per the germline V gene, CDR1 is KGHSH and CDR2 is LQKENI. Germline trimming cut 6 bases from V and 3 bases from J; bases unmatched to any gene: 4. In nucleotides, the CDR3 is TGTGCCAGCTCGCCAGACAGGGACTATGGCTACACCTTC. It is translated as CASSPDRDYGYTF.

V gene TRBV5-8 combines with J gene TRBJ2-3, with 11 nucleotides matching TRBD2. V trimming: 2 bases; J trimming: 5 bases; junction bases outside the gene matches: 10. The CDR3 totals 17 residues. Germline values: CDR1 SGHTS, CDR2 YDEGEE. The DNA for the CDR3 is TGTGCCAGCAGCTTCGGCTCGGGACTAGCGGCTTTAGATACGCAGTATTTT. Translated: CASSFGSGLAALDTQYF.

This sequence joins TRBV27 and TRBJ2-3; 8 bases align to TRBD2. This CDR3 has 16 amino acids. Germline CDR1 and CDR2: MNHEY and SMNVEV (reference sequence). The junction had 11 bases not matched to a gene; V was cut back by 4 bases and J by 5 bases. This chain's CDR3 is CASSSPLIAGLDTQYF. CDR3 DNA: TGTGCCAGCAGTTCCCCTTTGATAGCGGGGCTAGATACGCAGTATTTT.

CDR3 sequence: CASSLGPGSHRSYNEQFF. The CDR3 bases are TGTGCCAGCAGTTTGGGTCCCGGGTCTCACCGCTCCTACAATGAGCAGTTCTTC. The chain uses TRBV27 and TRBJ2-1; D is uncertain. The CDR3 consists of 18 residues. Trimming left V 3 bases short and J 0 bases short, with 18 bases between. Germline CDR1 MNHEY, CDR2 SMNVEV (reference sequence).